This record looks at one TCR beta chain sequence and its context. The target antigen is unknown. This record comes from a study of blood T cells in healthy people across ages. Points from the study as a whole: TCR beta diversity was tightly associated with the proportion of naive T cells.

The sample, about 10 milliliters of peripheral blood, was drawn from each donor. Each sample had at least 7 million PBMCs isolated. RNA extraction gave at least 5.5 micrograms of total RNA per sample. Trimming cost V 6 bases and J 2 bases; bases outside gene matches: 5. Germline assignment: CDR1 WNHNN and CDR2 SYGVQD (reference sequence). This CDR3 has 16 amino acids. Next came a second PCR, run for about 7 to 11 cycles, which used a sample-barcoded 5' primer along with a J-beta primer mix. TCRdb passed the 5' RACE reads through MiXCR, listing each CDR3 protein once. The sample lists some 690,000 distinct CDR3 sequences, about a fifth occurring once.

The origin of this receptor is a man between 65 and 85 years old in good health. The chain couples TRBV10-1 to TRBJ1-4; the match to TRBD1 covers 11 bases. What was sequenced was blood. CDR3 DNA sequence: TGCGCCAGCAGGGACAGGGGGCGCGTGACTAATGAAAAACTGTTTTTT. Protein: CASRDRGRVTNEKLFF.